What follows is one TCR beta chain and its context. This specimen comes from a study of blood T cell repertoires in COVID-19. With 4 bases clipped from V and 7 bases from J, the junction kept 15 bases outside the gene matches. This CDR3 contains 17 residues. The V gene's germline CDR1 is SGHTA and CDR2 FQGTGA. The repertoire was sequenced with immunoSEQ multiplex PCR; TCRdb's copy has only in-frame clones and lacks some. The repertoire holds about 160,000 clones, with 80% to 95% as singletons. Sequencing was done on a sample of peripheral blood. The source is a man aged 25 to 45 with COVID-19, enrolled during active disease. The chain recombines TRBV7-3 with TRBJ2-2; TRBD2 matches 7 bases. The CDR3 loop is CASSSPGGLVRGGELFF. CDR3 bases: TGTGCCAGCAGCTCCCCGGGAGGTCTCGTTAGGGGCGGGGAGCTGTTTTTT.